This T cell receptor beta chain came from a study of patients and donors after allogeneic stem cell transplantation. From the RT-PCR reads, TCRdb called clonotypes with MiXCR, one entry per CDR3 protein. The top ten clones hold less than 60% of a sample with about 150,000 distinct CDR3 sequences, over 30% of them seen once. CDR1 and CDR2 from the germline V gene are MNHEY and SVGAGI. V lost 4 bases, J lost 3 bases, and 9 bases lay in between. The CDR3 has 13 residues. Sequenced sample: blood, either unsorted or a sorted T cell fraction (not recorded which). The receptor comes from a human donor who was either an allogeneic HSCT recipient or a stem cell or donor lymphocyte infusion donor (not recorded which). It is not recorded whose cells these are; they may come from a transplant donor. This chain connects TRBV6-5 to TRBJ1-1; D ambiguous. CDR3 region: CASSSSSYTEAFF. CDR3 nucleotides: TGTGCCAGCAGTTCCTCGAGTTACACTGAAGCTTTCTTT.